A selection of T cell receptor beta chains follows, all from one sample in a study of shared clonotypes between healthy human individuals. Libraries were prepared by immunoSEQ multiplex PCR; TCRdb keeps only in-frame clonotypes and omits some of them. The sample yields approximately 400,000 clones, about 96% seen once. The sequencing sample was made of memory CD8+ T cells sorted from blood. Every receptor here comes from a man in his thirties or forties in good health. CDR3s include the opening cysteine and the closing phenylalanine or tryptophan. Each record gives: J gene, clone size, D gene, V gene, CDR3 DNA, CDR3 protein. A D gene is named only where the DNA matches it firmly. Rows may omit the clone size; those that give it use once, few, many or a size class.

>TRBJ2-7|NA|NA|TRBV28
TGTGCCAGCAGCGCGACACCTACCTACGAGCAGTACTTC
CASSATPTYEQYF
>TRBJ1-3|NA|NA|TRBV28
TGTGCCAGCAGTTTAGTGGACAGTCGACCTGGAAACACCATATATTTT
CASSLVDSRPGNTIYF
>TRBJ2-1|NA|TRBD2|TRBV10-3
TGTGCCATCAGTGATGGTCTAGCGGGCTACAATGAGCAGTTCTTC
CAISDGLAGYNEQFF
>TRBJ2-5|NA|TRBD2|TRBV5-4
TGTGCCAGCAGCGTGGGACTAGCGGGAGAGCGGGAGACCCAGTACTTC
CASSVGLAGERETQYF
>TRBJ1-5|NA|NA|TRBV28
TGTGCCAGCAGTTCCCCGGGACAGCCCCAGCATTTT
CASSSPGQPQHF
>TRBJ2-7|NA|TRBD2|TRBV9
TGTGCCAGCAGCCTCACTAGCGGTACCTACGAGCAGTACTTC
CASSLTSGTYEQYF
>TRBJ2-4|NA|NA|TRBV10-1
TGCGCCAGCAGTAACCGCCGGACAGAAAACATTCAGTACTTC
CASSNRRTENIQYF
>TRBJ2-4|NA|TRBD1|TRBV28
TGTGCCAGCAGTTGGGGGACAGGGAAAGCCAAAAACATTCAGTACTTC
CASSWGTGKAKNIQYF
>TRBJ2-1|NA|NA|TRBV10-1
TGCGCCAGCAGTGAGTCTTCGAATGAGCAGTTCTTC
CASSESSNEQFF
>TRBJ1-1|NA|NA|TRBV25-1
TGTGCCAGCAGGACAGGCAAAATGAACACTGAAGCTTTCTTT
CASRTGKMNTEAFF
>TRBJ1-3|NA|NA|TRBV4-2
TGTGCCAGCAGCCAAGATTCGGGAGACAGAAGACTTGGGAACACCATATATTTT
CASSQDSGDRRLGNTIYF
>TRBJ2-3|NA|NA|TRBV5-6
TGTGCCAGCAGCTTGGCGAATACGCAGTATTTT
CASSLANTQYF
>TRBJ1-5|NA|NA|TRBV19
TGTGCCAGTAGTATAATGCGGGGTCAGCCCCAGCATTTT
CASSIMRGQPQHF
>TRBJ2-1|NA|NA|TRBV10-3
TGTGCCATCAGACGGGACGAGGGTGAGCAGTTCTTC
CAIRRDEGEQFF
>TRBJ2-4|NA|NA|TRBV27
TGTGCCAGCAGGGCGAATGGAGCGGGCAAAAACATTCAGTACTTC
CASRANGAGKNIQYF
>TRBJ1-1|NA|NA|TRBV18
TGTGCCAGCTCACCACCATCTAACACTGAAGCTTTCTTT
CASSPPSNTEAFF
>TRBJ2-1|NA|TRBD2|TRBV18
TGTGCCAGCTCGCCTAGCGGGAGACATGAGCAGTTCTTC
CASSPSGRHEQFF
>TRBJ2-1|NA|TRBD2|TRBV4-1
TGCGCCAGCAGCCCCTTGACTAGCAGTGGCAATGAGCAGTTCTTC
CASSPLTSSGNEQFF
>TRBJ2-2|NA|NA|TRBV4-1
TGCGCCAGCAGAAACCTGGCAGGGACGAATAACAAGGAGCTGTTTTTT
CASRNLAGTNNKELFF
>TRBJ1-1|NA|NA|TRBV29-1
TGCAGCGTCGGGGGCGTGTACACTGAAGCTTTCTTT
CSVGGVYTEAFF
>TRBJ2-1|NA|TRBD2|TRBV19
TGTGCCAGTAGTAATGGCGGGAGCGGTGAGCAGTTCTTC
CASSNGGSGEQFF
>TRBJ1-3|NA|NA|TRBV27
TGTGCCAGCAGTCCCTACTGGGAGCTGAACACCATATATTTT
CASSPYWELNTIYF
>TRBJ2-7|NA|TRBD1|TRBV6-6
TGTGCCAGCAGTAAAAACAGGGGGTCGTACGAGCAGTACTTC
CASSKNRGSYEQYF
>TRBJ2-1|NA|TRBD2|TRBV29-1
TGCAGCGTTGAAGATCCGGGACTAGCGGGAGGGGGTGAGCAGTTCTTC
CSVEDPGLAGGGEQFF
>TRBJ2-7|once|NA|TRBV10-1
TGCGCCAGCAGTCGTCAGCGGAGCTCCTACGAGCAGTACTTC
CASSRQRSSYEQYF
>TRBJ1-1|NA|NA|TRBV2
TGTGCCAGCAGTGACTGGGGGTTGTGGGACACTGAAGCTTTCTTT
CASSDWGLWDTEAFF
>TRBJ2-1|NA|TRBD1|TRBV25-1
TGTGCCAGCAGTTGGACAGGGCCCTACAATGAGCAGTTCTTC
CASSWTGPYNEQFF
>TRBJ2-7|NA|TRBD1|TRBV20-1
TGCAGTGCTAGCATACTTAGACAGGGGAGCTTC
CSASILRQGSF
>TRBJ2-7|NA|NA|TRBV29-1
TGCAGCGTTGAGGCACATACCTACGAGCAGTACTTC
CSVEAHTYEQYF
>TRBJ2-6|NA|TRBD1|TRBV28
TGTGCCAGCAACACAGGGGCCTCTGGGGCCAACGTCCTGACTTTC
CASNTGASGANVLTF
>TRBJ2-5|once|TRBD1|TRBV6-5
TGTGCCAGCAGTCCCTACCGGACAGGGTGGAAGACCCAGTACTTC
CASSPYRTGWKTQYF
>TRBJ2-7|NA|NA|TRBV30
TGTGCCTGGAGTCGACTGATCTCCTACGAGCAGTACTTC
CAWSRLISYEQYF
>TRBJ2-1|NA|NA|TRBV14
TGTGCCAGCAGCCAAATCTCAGGGTATGCCTACAATGAGCAGTTCTTC
CASSQISGYAYNEQFF
>TRBJ2-7|NA|NA|TRBV28
TGTGCCAGCATTGGGCTTAGGGGGTACGAGCAGTACTTC
CASIGLRGYEQYF
>TRBJ2-2|once|NA|TRBV2
TGTGCCAGCAGTGAAGCGCTGAGGGGCGGGTCCGGGGAGCTGTTTTTT
CASSEALRGGSGELFF
>TRBJ2-7|NA|TRBD1|TRBV10-3
TGTGCCATCAGCGGGACAGGGGGCTCCTACGAGCAGTACTTC
CAISGTGGSYEQYF
>TRBJ2-5|NA|NA|TRBV21-1
TGTGCCGGCTCCGGACAGGGAACGGAAGAGACCCAGTACTTC
CAGSGQGTEETQYF
>TRBJ2-5|NA|NA|TRBV7-3
TGTGCCAGCAGCGCGCAGGTTGCGGAGACCCAGTACTTC
CASSAQVAETQYF
>TRBJ2-3|NA|TRBD2|TRBV4-2
TGTGCCAGCAGCCAAGAGACTAGCGGGACAGATACGCAGTATTTT
CASSQETSGTDTQYF
>TRBJ2-7|NA|NA|TRBV2
TGTGCCAGCAAGAGAGACAGGGACTACGAGCAGCACTTC
CASKRDRDYEQHF
>TRBJ2-5|NA|TRBD2|TRBV6-6
TGTGCCAGCAAAACGTGGGGAGGGGAGACCCAGTACTTC
CASKTWGGETQYF
>TRBJ2-5|NA|NA|TRBV11-3
TGTGCCAGCAGCCGACAAGGGGGAGAGACCCAGTACTTC
CASSRQGGETQYF
>TRBJ2-7|once|NA|TRBV14
TGTGCCAGCAGCCACGGGGTCCAGAGCGAGCAGTACTTC
CASSHGVQSEQYF
>TRBJ1-4|NA|TRBD1|TRBV28
TGTGCCAGCAGTTCAGGGGGAGAAAAACTGTTTTTT
CASSSGGEKLFF
>TRBJ1-1|NA|NA|TRBV30
TGTGCCTGGAAGAGGGGTGGGACTGAAGCTTTCTTT
CAWKRGGTEAFF
>TRBJ2-7|NA|NA|TRBV7-9
TGTGCCAGCAGCTTAGCTTCAGTGGGGCAGGGAGAGCAGTACTTC
CASSLASVGQGEQYF
>TRBJ2-7|NA|NA|TRBV28
TGTGCCAGCAGTCCCAGACCCTACGAGCAGTACTTC
CASSPRPYEQYF
>TRBJ2-5|NA|TRBD2|TRBV29-1
TGCAGCGTTGACCGAAATAGCGGGAAAGGGGAGACCCAGTACTTC
CSVDRNSGKGETQYF
>TRBJ2-5|NA|NA|TRBV4-2
TGTGCCAGCAGCCAAGACAGGGGCCAAGGGGACGAGACCCAGTACTTC
CASSQDRGQGDETQYF
>TRBJ2-3|NA|TRBD2|TRBV25-1
TGTGCCACCAATCGCGGGAGGTCCACAGATACGCAGTATTTT
CATNRGRSTDTQYF
>TRBJ2-7|NA|NA|TRBV10-1
TGCGCCAGCAGTGGACAAACCTACGAGCAGTACTTC
CASSGQTYEQYF
>TRBJ2-7|NA|NA|TRBV2
TGTGCCAGCATGTCGGGGGCAGGGGCCTTATACGAGCAGTACTTC
CASMSGAGALYEQYF
>TRBJ2-5|once|TRBD1|TRBV5-1
TGCGCCAGCAGCTTGGGGACAGGGTCAGAGACCCAGTACTTC
CASSLGTGSETQYF
>TRBJ1-3|NA|NA|TRBV28
TGTGCCAGCAGGCAGACAGGCCGGAATCCCACCATATATTTT
CASRQTGRNPTIYF
>TRBJ2-7|NA|TRBD2|TRBV5-1
TGCGCCAGCAGCCCTACTAGCGGGAGAAACTACGAGCAGTACTTC
CASSPTSGRNYEQYF